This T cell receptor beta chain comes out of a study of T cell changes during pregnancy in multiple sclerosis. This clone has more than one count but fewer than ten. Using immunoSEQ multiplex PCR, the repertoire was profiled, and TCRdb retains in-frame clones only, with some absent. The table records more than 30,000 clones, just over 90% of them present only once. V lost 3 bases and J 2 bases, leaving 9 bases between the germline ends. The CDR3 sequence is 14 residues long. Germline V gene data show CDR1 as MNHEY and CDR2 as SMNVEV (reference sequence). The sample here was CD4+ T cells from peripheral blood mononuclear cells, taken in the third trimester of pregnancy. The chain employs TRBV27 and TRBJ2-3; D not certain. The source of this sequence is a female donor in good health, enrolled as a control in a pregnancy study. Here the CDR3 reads CASSFGPHTDTQYF. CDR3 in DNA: TGTGCCAGCAGTTTTGGGCCCCACACAGATACGCAGTATTTT.